These 21 T cell receptor beta chains were sequenced from one sample in a study of blood T cell repertoires in COVID-19. Assay used: immunoSEQ multiplex PCR; TCRdb lists only in-frame clones, some missing. This sample has under 150,000 clones, with approximately 84% found just once. The sequenced material came from peripheral blood. These receptors all stem from a middle-aged man with acute or convalescent COVID-19.

This chain uses TRBV19 with TRBJ2-1, with D possibly matching TRBD2 (6 bases). Trimming shortened V by 6 bases and J by 3 bases, and 9 bases separated the two germline ends. CDR3 length equals 13 residues. In germline, CDR1 is LNHDA, CDR2 SQIVND (reference sequence). The CDR3 bases are TGTGCCAGTAGGGAGGGACTCTACAATGAGCAGTTCTTC. Its protein is CASREGLYNEQFF.

The chain carries TRBV4-1 and TRBJ2-3, with 10 bases aligning to TRBD2. The trim removed 1 base at V and 0 bases at J, leaving 1 base unmatched. The CDR3 has 16 amino acids. In germline, CDR1 is MGHRA, CDR2 YSYEKL. CDR3 in amino acids: CASSQAAGGSTDTQYF. The CDR3 bases are TGCGCCAGCAGCCAAGCAGCGGGGGGGAGCACAGATACGCAGTATTTT.

The chain uses TRBV25-1 and TRBJ2-1, with a possible D match to TRBD2 (5 bases). Germline assignment: CDR1 MGHDK and CDR2 SYGVNS. Between the trimmed V and J ends, which lost 6 bases and 4 bases, there was a span of 10 bases. CDR3 length equals 13 residues. This chain's CDR3 is CASRSGIYNEQFF. The DNA of the CDR3 is TGTGCCAGCAGGAGCGGAATTTACAATGAGCAGTTCTTC. The full variable domain, in which reference TRBV25-1 and TRBJ2-1 provide the parts outside the CDR3, is EADIYQTPRYLVIGTGKKITLECSQTMGHDKMYWYQQDPGMELHLIHYSYGVNSTEKGDLSSESTVSRIRTEHFPLTLESARPSHTSQYLCASRSGIYNEQFFGPGTRLTVL.

The J gene is TRBJ2-7, the V gene TRBV2, with TRBD2 matching 12 bases. V shed 6 bases, J shed 4 bases, and the junction held 10 bases outside the gene matches. From germline, CDR1 is SNHLY and CDR2 FYNNEI. The CDR3 extends over 16 amino acids. The CDR3 DNA sequence: TGTGCCAGCAGGGAAACTAGCGGGGGGCCAAAATACGAGCAGTACTTC. The encoded protein is CASRETSGGPKYEQYF.

On this clone: Other DNA variants within this sample encode the same CDR3. The genes are TRBV27 and TRBJ2-3, with D possibly TRBD2 on 6 matching bases. The V end was cut by 10 bases, the J end by 4 bases, with 21 bases between. Germline assignment: CDR1 MNHEY and CDR2 SMNVEV (reference sequence). This CDR3 has 15 amino acids. The CDR3 here is CATPRNGGLSDTQYF. The DNA for the CDR3 is TGTGCCACTCCCAGGAACGGGGGACTGTCAGATACGCAGTATTTT.

The gene calls are TRBV9 and TRBJ1-3, with 8 bases fitting TRBD1. This CDR3 comprises 15 residues. The V and J ends lost 2 bases and 0 bases, in that order; junction bases with no gene match: 1. Germline loops: CDR1 SGDLS, CDR2 YYNGEE. CDR3 nucleotide sequence: TGTGCCAGCAGCGTGACAGGGGACTCTGGAAACACCATATATTTT. The encoded protein is CASSVTGDSGNTIYF.

Only one count was recorded for this clone. The chain links TRBV19 to TRBJ2-2; TRBD2 aligns across 7 bases. From germline, CDR1 is LNHDA and CDR2 SQIVND (reference sequence). The ends lost 6 bases at V and 5 bases at J; junction bases unmatched: 9. The CDR3 length is 15 residues. The CDR3 nucleotides are TGTGCCAGTAGATCTGGCGGGGGTGGAACCGGGGAGCTGTTTTTT. As protein: CASRSGGGGTGELFF.

The rearrangement uses TRBV12-3 or TRBV12-4 and TRBJ1-5; D call uncertain. Trimming took off 3 bases at V and 3 bases at J, with 6 bases between the two ends. There are 13 residues in the CDR3. This CDR3 reads CASSLQVNQPQHF. The CDR3 DNA is TGTGCCAGCAGTTTGCAGGTCAATCAGCCCCAGCATTTT.

The V call is TRBV18, the J call TRBJ2-5, with D possibly being TRBD1 (5 bases). Germline lookup yields CDR1 KGHSH and CDR2 LQKENI. V was clipped by 3 bases and J by 7 bases, with 15 bases between them. The CDR3 is 14 amino acids. The CDR3 region is CASSPQDIRGTQYF. For the CDR3, the DNA is TGTGCCAGCTCACCCCAGGACATTAGGGGGACCCAGTACTTC.

The chain is built from TRBV24-1 and TRBJ1-2; 8 bases map to TRBD1. The CDR3 has 15 amino acids. Trimming took 7 bases from V and 8 from J; bases not matched to a gene: 14. CDR1 and CDR2 (germline): KGHDR, SFDVKD. The CDR3 is CATRAPDRGGEGYTF. The CDR3 nucleotides read TGTGCCACCAGGGCTCCAGACAGGGGTGGAGAAGGCTACACCTTC.

The CDR3 loop reads CASSRSTIRTAYNEQFF. In DNA, the CDR3 is TGTGCCAGCAGTCGATCAACCATTCGGACAGCCTACAATGAGCAGTTCTTC. The chain is built from TRBV27 and TRBJ2-1, with D maybe TRBD1 (6 bases). The V and J ends lost 5 bases and 2 bases respectively, with 19 bases between them. The CDR3 loop spans 17 amino acids. Germline lookup yields CDR1 MNHEY and CDR2 SMNVEV (reference sequence).

This chain connects TRBV24-1 to TRBJ2-3; tentative D call: TRBD2 (7 bases). V was clipped by 6 bases and J by 2 bases, with 17 bases between them. Germline V gene lookup returns CDR1 KGHDR and CDR2 SFDVKD. The CDR3 length is 16 residues. CDR3 residues: CATSRGGGLDTDTQYF. In DNA form, the CDR3 reads TGTGCCACCAGTAGAGGGGGGGGCCTAGACACAGATACGCAGTATTTT.

The V and J genes are TRBV5-1 and TRBJ2-1; a weak D match, TRBD1 (6 bases). Looked up from germline, CDR1 is SGHRS and CDR2 is YFSETQ. Trimming removed 4 bases at V and 5 bases at J, with 10 bases between. CDR3 length equals 13 residues. CDR3 DNA: TGCGCCAGCAGCCCCGGGACAAACAATGAGCAGTTCTTC. Protein sequence: CASSPGTNNEQFF.

The rearrangement uses TRBV4-1 and TRBJ2-5; 8 nucleotides line up with TRBD1. Germline V gene data show CDR1 as MGHRA and CDR2 as YSYEKL. The J segment lost 0 bases and the V segment lost 4 bases, leaving 13 bases of the junction unmatched. The CDR3 spans 18 residues. CDR3 bases: TGCGCCAGCAGCCCCTCAGCTGTGACAGGGGCGTACCAAGAGACCCAGTACTTC. Its translation is CASSPSAVTGAYQETQYF.

The chain combines TRBV25-1 with TRBJ2-3, with 9 bases fitting TRBD2. The CDR3 is 14 residues long. The germline V gene encodes CDR1 MGHDK and CDR2 SYGVNS. V dropped 6 bases and J dropped 4; count of bases not matched to a gene: 5. CDR3 residues: CASSERGASDTQYF. The CDR3 DNA is TGTGCCAGCAGCGAGCGGGGGGCGTCAGATACGCAGTATTTT.

This clone was seen only a few times. The genes are TRBV4-3 and TRBJ1-6, with D unresolved. The germline V gene has CDR1 LGHNA and CDR2 YSLEER. This CDR3 spans 15 amino acids. Trimming took off 4 bases at V and 10 bases at J, with 17 bases between the two ends. This CDR3 is CASSLYRVSESPLHF. As DNA, the CDR3 is TGCGCCAGCAGCCTCTACCGGGTGTCTGAGTCACCCCTCCACTTT.

The chain joins TRBV19 to TRBJ2-7; D is uncertain. Germline CDR1 reads LNHDA; CDR2 reads SQIVND (reference sequence). CDR3 length equals 14 residues. V dropped 0 bases and J dropped 6 bases, with 12 bases sitting between them. CDR3 protein: CASSIDLSVPEQYF. The CDR3 region has the DNA TGTGCCAGTAGTATAGATCTATCGGTCCCCGAGCAGTACTTC.

This sequence joins TRBV5-1 and TRBJ2-2, with a tentative D call TRBD1 (6 bases). The CDR3 runs to 16 residues. Trimming shortened V by 1 base and J by 3 bases, and 13 bases separated the two germline ends. Germline values: CDR1 SGHRS, CDR2 YFSETQ. The CDR3 spells CASSLIGGQYTGELFF. The CDR3 DNA sequence: TGCGCCAGCAGCTTGATTGGCGGACAGTACACCGGGGAGCTGTTTTTT.

The rearrangement uses TRBV9 and TRBJ1-3; 7 bases are a match to TRBD1. Germline trimming cut 3 bases from V and 2 bases from J; bases unmatched to any gene: 5. The CDR3 covers 15 residues. Germline V gives CDR1 SGDLS, CDR2 YYNGEE. The chain's CDR3 is CASSGPGTAGNTIYF. The CDR3 nucleotides read TGTGCCAGCAGCGGACCCGGGACAGCTGGAAACACCATATATTTT. Full variable domain (missing parts from reference TRBV9 and TRBJ1-3): DSGVTQTPKHLITATGQRVTLRCSPRSGDLSVYWYQQSLDQGLQFLIQYYNGEERAKGNILERFSAQQFPDLHSELNLSSLELGDSALYFCASSGPGTAGNTIYFGEGSWLTVV.

The chain uses TRBV3-1 (or the pseudogene TRBV3-2) and TRBJ1-5; D remains unclear. Germline assignment: CDR1 LGHDT and CDR2 YNNKEL (reference sequence). V was trimmed by 3 bases and J by 4 bases, leaving 10 bases between them. The CDR3 runs 14 residues. CDR3 region: CASSQTNANQPQHF. As DNA, the CDR3 is TGTGCCAGCAGCCAGACAAACGCTAATCAGCCCCAGCATTTT.

This chain joins TRBV2 and TRBJ2-7; 7 bases fit TRBD1. V dropped 3 bases and J dropped 0; count of bases not matched to a gene: 11. Germline V gene data show CDR1 as SNHLY and CDR2 as FYNNEI. The CDR3 length is 17 residues. For the CDR3, the DNA is TGTGCCAGCAGTGATTCGCCCGGGACAGCCACCTCCTACGAGCAGTACTTC. Translating gives CASSDSPGTATSYEQYF.